This entry lists 4 T cell receptor beta chains sequenced from one sample in a study of memory CD4+ T cells and cytomegalovirus serostatus. Produced via immunoSEQ multiplex PCR; TCRdb's table is partial and in-frame only. Among 45,000 to 65,000 clones listed, 82% were seen once. Single viable CD3+CD4+CD8-CD45RO+ cells were sorted as the memory CD4+ T cells. The sample consisted of memory CD4+ T cells from blood. These receptors were collected from an adult in good health and CMV-seronegative.

In DNA form, the CDR3 reads TGTGCCAGCAGCTTACAATCAGGGTTCAATCAGCCCCAGCATTTT. This gives the protein CASSLQSGFNQPQHF. The J gene is TRBJ1-5, the V gene TRBV7-6; a weak D match, TRBD1 (5 bases). CDR1 and CDR2 (germline): SGHVS, FNYEAQ. Between the trimmed V and J ends, which lost 2 bases and 3 bases, there was a span of 11 bases. The CDR3 is 15 amino acids. Full variable domain (outside the CDR3, taken from reference TRBV7-6 and TRBJ1-5): GAGVSQSPRYKVTKRGQDVALRCDPISGHVSLYWYRQALGQGPEFLTYFNYEAQQDKSGLPNDRFSAERPEGSISTLTIQRTEQRDSAMYRCASSLQSGFNQPQHFGDGTRLSIL.

This clone was detected once. This chain uses TRBV27 with TRBJ1-6; 7 positions agree with TRBD1. This CDR3 has 14 residues. J was trimmed by 10 bases and V by 3 bases; bases with no gene match: 6. Germline loops: CDR1 MNHEY, CDR2 SMNVEV (reference sequence). CDR3 sequence: CASSFRGIVSPLHF. The CDR3 nucleotides are TGTGCCAGCAGTTTCAGGGGGATCGTCTCACCCCTCCACTTT.

The J gene is TRBJ2-7, the V gene TRBV7-2; tentatively, D is TRBD1 (5 bases). The germline CDR1 and CDR2 sequences are SGHTA and FQGNSA. V was trimmed by 4 bases and J by 3 bases, leaving 10 bases between them. The CDR3 consists of 13 residues. The chain's CDR3 is CASSSGFGYEQYF. The CDR3, as DNA: TGTGCCAGCAGCTCAGGGTTCGGCTACGAGCAGTACTTC. Variable domain in full (rest from reference TRBV7-2 and TRBJ2-7): GAGVSQSPSNKVTEKGKDVELRCDPISGHTALYWYRQSLGQGLEFLIYFQGNSAPDKSGLPSDRFSAERTGGSVSTLTIQRTQQEDSAVYLCASSSGFGYEQYFGPGTRLTVT.

The chain links TRBV19 to TRBJ1-5; D unresolved. The V gene's germline CDR1 is LNHDA and CDR2 SQIVND (reference sequence). The CDR3 covers 16 residues. V dropped 3 bases and J dropped 1 base, with 13 bases sitting between them. CDR3 region: CASSMGGIASNQPQHF. The CDR3 DNA reads as TGTGCCAGTAGTATGGGTGGGATCGCAAGCAATCAGCCCCAGCATTTT.